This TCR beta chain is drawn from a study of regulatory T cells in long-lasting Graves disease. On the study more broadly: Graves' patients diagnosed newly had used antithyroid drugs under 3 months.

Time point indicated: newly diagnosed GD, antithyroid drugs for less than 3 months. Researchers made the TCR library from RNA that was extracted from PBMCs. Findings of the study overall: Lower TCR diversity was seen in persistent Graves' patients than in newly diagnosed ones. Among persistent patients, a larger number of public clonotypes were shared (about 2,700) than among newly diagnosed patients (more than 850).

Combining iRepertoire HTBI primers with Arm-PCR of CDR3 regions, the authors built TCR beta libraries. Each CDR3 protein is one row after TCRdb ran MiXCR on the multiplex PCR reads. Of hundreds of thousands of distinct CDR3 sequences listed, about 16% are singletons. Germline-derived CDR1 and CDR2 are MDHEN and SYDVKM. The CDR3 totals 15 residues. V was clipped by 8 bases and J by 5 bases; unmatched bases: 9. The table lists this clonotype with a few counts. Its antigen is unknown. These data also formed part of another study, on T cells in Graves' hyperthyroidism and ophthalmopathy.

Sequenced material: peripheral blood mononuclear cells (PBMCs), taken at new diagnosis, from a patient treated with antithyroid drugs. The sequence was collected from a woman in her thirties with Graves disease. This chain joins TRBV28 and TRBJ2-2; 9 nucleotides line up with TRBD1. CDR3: CASLKQGAGTGELFF. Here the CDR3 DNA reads TGTGCCAGCTTAAAACAGGGGGCAGGTACCGGGGAGCTGTTTTTT. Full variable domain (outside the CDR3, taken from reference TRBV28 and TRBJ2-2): DVKVTQSSRYLVKRTGEKVFLECVQDMDHENMFWYRQDPGLGLRLIYFSYDVKMKEKGDIPEGYSVSREKKERFSLILESASTNQTSMYLCASLKQGAGTGELFFGEGSRLTVL.